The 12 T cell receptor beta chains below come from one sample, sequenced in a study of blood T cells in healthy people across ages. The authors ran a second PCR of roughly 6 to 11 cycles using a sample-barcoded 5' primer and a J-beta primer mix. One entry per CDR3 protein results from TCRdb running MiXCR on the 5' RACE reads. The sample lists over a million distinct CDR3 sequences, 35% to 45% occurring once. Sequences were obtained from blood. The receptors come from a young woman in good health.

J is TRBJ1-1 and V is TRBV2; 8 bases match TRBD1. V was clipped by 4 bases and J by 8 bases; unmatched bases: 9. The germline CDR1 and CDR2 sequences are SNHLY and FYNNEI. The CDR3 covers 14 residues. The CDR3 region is CASSVATGAVEAFF. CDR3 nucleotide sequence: TGTGCCAGCAGTGTCGCGACAGGGGCGGTGGAAGCTTTCTTT. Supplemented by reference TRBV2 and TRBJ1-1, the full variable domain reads EPEVTQTPSHQVTQMGQEVILRCVPISNHLYFYWYRQILGQKVEFLVSFYNNEISEKSEIFDDQFSVERPDGSNFTLKIRSTKLEDSAMYFCASSVATGAVEAFFGQGTRLTVV.

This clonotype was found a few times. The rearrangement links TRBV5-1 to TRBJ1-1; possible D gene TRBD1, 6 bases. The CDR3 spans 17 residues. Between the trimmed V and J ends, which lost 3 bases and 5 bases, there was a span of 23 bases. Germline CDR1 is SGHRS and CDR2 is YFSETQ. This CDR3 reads CASSSVFRGFGGTEAFF. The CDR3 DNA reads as TGCGCCAGCAGCTCGGTCTTCAGGGGTTTCGGTGGTACTGAAGCTTTCTTT. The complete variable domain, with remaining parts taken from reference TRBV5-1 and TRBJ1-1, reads KAGVTQTPRYLIKTRGQQVTLSCSPISGHRSVSWYQQTPGQGLQFLFEYFSETQRNKGNFPGRFSGRQFSNSRSEMNVSTLELGDSALYLCASSSVFRGFGGTEAFFGQGTRLTVV.

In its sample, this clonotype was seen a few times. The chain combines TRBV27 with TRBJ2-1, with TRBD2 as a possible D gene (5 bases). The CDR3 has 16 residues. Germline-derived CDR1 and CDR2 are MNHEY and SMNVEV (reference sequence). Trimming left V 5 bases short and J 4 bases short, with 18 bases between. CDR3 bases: TGTGCCAGCAGTCCAGCAAGAGAGGGTCGATACAATGAGCAGTTCTTC. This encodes CASSPAREGRYNEQFF.

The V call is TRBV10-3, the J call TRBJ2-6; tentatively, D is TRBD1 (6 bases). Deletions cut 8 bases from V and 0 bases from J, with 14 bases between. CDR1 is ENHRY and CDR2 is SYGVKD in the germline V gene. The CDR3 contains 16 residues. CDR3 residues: CAILGTTHSGANVLTF. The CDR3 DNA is TGTGCCATCCTAGGGACAACCCACTCTGGGGCCAACGTCCTGACTTTC.

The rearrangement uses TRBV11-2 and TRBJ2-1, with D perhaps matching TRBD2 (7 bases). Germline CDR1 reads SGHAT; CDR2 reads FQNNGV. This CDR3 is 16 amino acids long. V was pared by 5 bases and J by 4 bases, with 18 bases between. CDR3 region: CASSRITGGLYNEQFF. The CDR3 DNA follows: TGTGCCAGCAGCCGGATTACGGGGGGCTTGTACAATGAGCAGTTCTTC.

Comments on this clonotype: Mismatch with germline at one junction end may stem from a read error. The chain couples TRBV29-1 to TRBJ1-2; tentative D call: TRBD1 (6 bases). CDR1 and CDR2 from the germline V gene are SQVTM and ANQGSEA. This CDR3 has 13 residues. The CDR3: CGVEWGGADGYTF. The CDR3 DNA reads TGCGGCGTTGAATGGGGGGGCGCAGATGGCTACACCTTC.

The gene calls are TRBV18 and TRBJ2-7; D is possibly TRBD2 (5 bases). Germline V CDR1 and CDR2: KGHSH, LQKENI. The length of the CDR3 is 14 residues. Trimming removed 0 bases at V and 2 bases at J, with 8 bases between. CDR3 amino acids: CASSPPASTYEQYF. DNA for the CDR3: TGTGCCAGCTCACCACCGGCTAGCACCTACGAGCAGTACTTC.

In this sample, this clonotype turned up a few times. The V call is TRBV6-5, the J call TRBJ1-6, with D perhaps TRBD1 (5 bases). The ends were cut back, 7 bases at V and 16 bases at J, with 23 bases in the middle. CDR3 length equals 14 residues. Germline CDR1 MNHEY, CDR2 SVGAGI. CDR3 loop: CASTLVQGIGPLHF. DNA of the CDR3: TGTGCCAGCACCCTCGTTCAGGGAATAGGGCCACTCCACTTT.

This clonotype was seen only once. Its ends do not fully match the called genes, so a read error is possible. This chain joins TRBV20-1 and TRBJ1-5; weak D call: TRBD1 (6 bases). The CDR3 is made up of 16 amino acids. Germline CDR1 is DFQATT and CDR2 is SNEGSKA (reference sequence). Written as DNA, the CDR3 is TGCAGTGCTGCAATCCCAGGGGAGGTTGGCAATCAGCCCCAACATTTT. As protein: CSAAIPGEVGNQPQHF.

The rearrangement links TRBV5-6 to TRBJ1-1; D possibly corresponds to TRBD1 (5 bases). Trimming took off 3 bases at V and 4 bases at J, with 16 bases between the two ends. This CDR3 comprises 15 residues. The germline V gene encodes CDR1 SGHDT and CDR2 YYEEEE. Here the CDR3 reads CASSSGTALSTEAFF. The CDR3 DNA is TGTGCCAGCAGCTCAGGGACGGCGTTGAGCACTGAAGCTTTCTTT.

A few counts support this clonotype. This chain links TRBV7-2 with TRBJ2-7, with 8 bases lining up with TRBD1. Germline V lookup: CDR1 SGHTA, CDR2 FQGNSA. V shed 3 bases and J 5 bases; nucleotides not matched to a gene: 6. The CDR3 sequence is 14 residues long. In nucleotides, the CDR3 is TGTGCCAGCAGCTTCCAGGGGGCTTCAAACGAGCAGTACTTC. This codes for CASSFQGASNEQYF.

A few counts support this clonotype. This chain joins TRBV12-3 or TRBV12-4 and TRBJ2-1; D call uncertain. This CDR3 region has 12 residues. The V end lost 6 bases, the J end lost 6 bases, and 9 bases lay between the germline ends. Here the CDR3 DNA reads TGTGCCAGCAGAGGTTCCGGCAATGAGCAGTTCTTC. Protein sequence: CASRGSGNEQFF.